These 5 T cell receptor beta chains were all obtained from the same sample, sequenced in a study of PD-1 blockade in classical Hodgkin lymphoma. Each and every patient relapsed after autologous stem cell transplantation, and patients got differing brentuximab vedotin exposure. Data came from immunoSEQ multiplex PCR; TCRdb stores just in-frame clones and leaves some out. The table shows 100,000 or so clones, with approximately 90% occurring only once. This material consisted of peripheral blood mononuclear cells (PBMCs), taken before the second cycle of nivolumab. These receptor sequences come from a human donor with classical Hodgkin lymphoma.

The chain joins TRBV7-3 to TRBJ1-1; D ambiguous. The CDR3 spans 16 residues. Germline lookup yields CDR1 SGHTA and CDR2 FQGTGA. With 5 bases removed from V and 0 bases from J, the gap between germline ends came to 16 bases. The CDR3 region is CASSPRTDRMNTEAFF. In DNA, the CDR3 is TGTGCCAGCAGCCCCCGGACGGACCGCATGAACACTGAAGCTTTCTTT.

CDR3 sequence reads: CASNPTGIEAFF. The CDR3 bases are TGTGCCAGCAACCCTACAGGGATTGAAGCTTTCTTT. V usage is TRBV28 and J usage is TRBJ1-1, with D tentatively TRBD1 (6 bases). Looked up from germline, CDR1 is MDHEN and CDR2 is SYDVKM. V lost 7 bases, J lost 7 bases, and 13 bases lay in between. This CDR3 is built from 12 residues.

This chain uses TRBV27 with TRBJ1-1, with D tentatively TRBD1 (6 bases). The V and J ends lost 2 bases and 10 bases respectively, with 17 bases between them. CDR1 MNHEY and CDR2 SMNVEV come from the germline V gene (reference sequence). The CDR3 length is 14 residues. CDR3 sequence: CASSLDRNRERAFF. The CDR3 DNA is TGTGCCAGCAGTTTAGACCGAAACAGGGAGAGAGCTTTCTTT.

V usage is TRBV4-3 and J usage is TRBJ1-1; 7 bases match TRBD1. Germline trimming cut 0 bases from V and 1 base from J; bases unmatched to any gene: 8. This CDR3 contains 17 residues. The germline V gene has CDR1 LGHNA and CDR2 YSLEER. The CDR3 DNA is TGCGCCAGCAGCCAAGAGTACCCTGACAGGGCGAACACTGAAGCTTTCTTT. Translated: CASSQEYPDRANTEAFF.

The J gene is TRBJ1-5, the V gene TRBV19; a possible D gene is TRBD1 (6 bases). Germline V gene lookup returns CDR1 LNHDA and CDR2 SQIVND (reference sequence). The V end lost 7 bases, the J end lost 2 bases, and 12 bases lay between the germline ends. The length of the CDR3 is 14 residues. CDR3 in DNA: TGTGCCAGTATAGGCAGGGGTGGCAATCAGCCCCAGCATTTT. Its translation is CASIGRGGNQPQHF.